This TCR beta chain was recovered during a study of CD8+CD57+ T cells in acquired aplastic anemia. Findings and limits, study-wide: About 29 sequences, all CD8+ CDR3, were shared between patients and controls. With respect to CD8+ Simpson's diversity, patients and controls did not differ significantly.

Germline CDR1 and CDR2: DFQATT and SNEGSKA (reference sequence). Trimming cost V 3 bases and J 8 bases; bases outside gene matches: 10. The CDR3 has 15 amino acids. For this clonotype: Its target is not known.

TCR beta VDJ combinations and CDR3 sequences were profiled from genomic DNA. TCRdb re-derived calls from the reads in MiXCR, one entry per CDR3 protein. Here the sample spans approximately 300,000 distinct CDR3 sequences, around three fifths being singletons. Patients selected for sequencing had displayed CD8+CD57+ cell expansion by flow cytometry. Blood samples were obtained from patients who had received no prior therapy. V and J are TRBV20-1 and TRBJ1-6; 7 bases are a match to TRBD1. Sequencing input: sorted CD4+, CD8+, or CD8+CD57+ T cells (not recorded which) from PBMCs. The TCR originated in a human donor with aplastic anemia. CDR3: CSASSGQLLDSPLHF. CDR3 coding DNA: TGCAGTGCTAGCTCGGGACAGCTCCTAGATTCACCCCTCCACTTT.